The source of this T cell receptor beta chain is a study of regulatory T cells in long-lasting Graves disease. General study results and limits: Accuracy may have been reduced by the small sample size. Persistent disease favored TRBV28, TRBJ1-2 and TRBJ2-5.

Time point specified: newly diagnosed GD, antithyroid drugs for less than 3 months. Scientists built the TCR library using RNA that was extracted from PBMCs. Libraries of TCR beta came from iRepertoire HTBI primers plus Arm-PCR of CDR3 regions. One entry per CDR3 protein results from TCRdb running MiXCR on the multiplex PCR reads. The table lists roughly 380,000 distinct CDR3 sequences, over 15% of them singletons. V trimming: 0 bases; J trimming: 12 bases; junction bases outside the gene matches: 3. Looked up from germline, CDR1 is SGDLS and CDR2 is YYNGEE. The CDR3 consists of 12 residues. In the case of this clonotype: Antigen: not known.

These data were likewise used in another study, on T cells in Graves' hyperthyroidism and ophthalmopathy. This second study says: Thyroid ultrasound, orbital computed tomography, clinical symptoms, and serum thyroxine and TRAb underpinned diagnoses.

V usage is TRBV9 and J usage is TRBJ2-1; TRBD2 agrees at 7 bases. The source is a man between 40 and 49 years old with Graves disease. The sample was peripheral blood mononuclear cells (PBMCs), taken at new diagnosis, from a patient treated with antithyroid drugs. The CDR3 sequence is CASSVGDYTQFF. CDR3 nucleotides: TGTGCCAGCAGCGTAGGGGACTATACGCAGTTCTTC.